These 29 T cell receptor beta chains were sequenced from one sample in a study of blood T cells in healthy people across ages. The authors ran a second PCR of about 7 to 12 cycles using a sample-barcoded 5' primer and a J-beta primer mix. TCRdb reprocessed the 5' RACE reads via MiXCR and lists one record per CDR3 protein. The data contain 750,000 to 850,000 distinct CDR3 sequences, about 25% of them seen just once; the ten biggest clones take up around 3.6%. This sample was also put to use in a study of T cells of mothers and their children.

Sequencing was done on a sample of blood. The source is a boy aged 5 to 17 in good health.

CDR3 sequence: CASSLPSDEQYF. The CDR3 nucleotides are TGTGCCAGCAGCCTCCCCTCGGACGAGCAGTACTTC. This rearrangement joins TRBV7-2 to TRBJ2-7; the D is unclear. Per the germline V gene, CDR1 is SGHTA and CDR2 is FQGNSA. V gave up 5 bases and J gave up 5 bases, with 10 bases separating them. The CDR3 has 12 residues. Using reference TRBV7-2 and TRBJ2-7 for the parts outside the CDR3, the full variable domain is GAGVSQSPSNKVTEKGKDVELRCDPISGHTALYWYRQSLGQGLEFLIYFQGNSAPDKSGLPSDRFSAERTGGSVSTLTIQRTQQEDSAVYLCASSLPSDEQYFGPGTRLTVT.

CDR3 sequence: CASREGLGNQPQHF. CDR3 coding DNA: TGTGCCAGCAGGGAGGGTCTGGGTAATCAGCCCCAGCATTTT. The chain recombines TRBV28 with TRBJ1-5; D not certain. The length of the CDR3 is 14 residues. Trimming stripped 6 bases from V and 4 bases from J, with 13 bases between. The germline V gene has CDR1 MDHEN and CDR2 SYDVKM.

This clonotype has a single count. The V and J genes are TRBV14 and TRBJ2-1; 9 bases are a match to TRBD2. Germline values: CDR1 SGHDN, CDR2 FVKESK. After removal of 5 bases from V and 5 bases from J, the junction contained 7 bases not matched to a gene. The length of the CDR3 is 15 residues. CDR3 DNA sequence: TGTGCCAGCAGCAAGCTAGCGGGGCGCGACAATGAGCAGTTCTTC. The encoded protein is CASSKLAGRDNEQFF.

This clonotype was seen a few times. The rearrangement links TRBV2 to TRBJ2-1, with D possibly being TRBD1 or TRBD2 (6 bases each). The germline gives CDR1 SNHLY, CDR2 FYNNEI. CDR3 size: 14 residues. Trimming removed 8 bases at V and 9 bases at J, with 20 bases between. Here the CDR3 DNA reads TGTGCCAGCCTGGTGGGGGGCGAGGTCCGTGAGCAGTTCTTC. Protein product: CASLVGGEVREQFF. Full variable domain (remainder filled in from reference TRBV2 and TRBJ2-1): EPEVTQTPSHQVTQMGQEVILRCVPISNHLYFYWYRQILGQKVEFLVSFYNNEISEKSEIFDDQFSVERPDGSNFTLKIRSTKLEDSAMYFCASLVGGEVREQFFGPGTRLTVL.

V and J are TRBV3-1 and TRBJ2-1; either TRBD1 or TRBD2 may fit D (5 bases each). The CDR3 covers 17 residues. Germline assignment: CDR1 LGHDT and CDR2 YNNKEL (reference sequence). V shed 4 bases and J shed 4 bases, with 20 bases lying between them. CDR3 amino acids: CASSRQTATGSYNEQFF. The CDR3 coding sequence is TGTGCCAGCAGCCGCCAGACAGCCACGGGATCTTACAATGAGCAGTTCTTC.

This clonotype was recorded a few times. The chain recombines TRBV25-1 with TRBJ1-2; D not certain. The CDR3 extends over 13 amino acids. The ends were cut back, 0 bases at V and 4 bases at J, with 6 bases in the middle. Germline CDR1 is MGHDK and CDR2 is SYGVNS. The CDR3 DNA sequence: TGTGCCAGCAGTGAATATGAACCCTATGGCTACACCTTC. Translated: CASSEYEPYGYTF.

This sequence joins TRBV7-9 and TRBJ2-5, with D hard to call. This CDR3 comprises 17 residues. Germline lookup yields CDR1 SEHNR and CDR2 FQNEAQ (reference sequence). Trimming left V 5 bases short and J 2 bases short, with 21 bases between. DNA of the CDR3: TGTGCCAGCAGCCAATTCCTACCTAGGCCTTCGCAAGAGACCCAGTACTTC. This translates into CASSQFLPRPSQETQYF. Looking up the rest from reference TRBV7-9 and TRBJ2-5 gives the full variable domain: DTGVSQNPRHKITKRGQNVTFRCDPISEHNRLYWYRQTLGQGPEFLTYFQNEAQLEKSRLLSDRFSAERPKGSFSTLEIQRTEQGDSAMYLCASSQFLPRPSQETQYFGPGTRLLVL.

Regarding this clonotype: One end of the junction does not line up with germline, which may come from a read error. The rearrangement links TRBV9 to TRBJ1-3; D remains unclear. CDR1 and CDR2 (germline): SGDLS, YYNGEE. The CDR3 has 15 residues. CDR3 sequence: CASSVGTVSGNTIYF. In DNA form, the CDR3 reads TGTGCCAGCAGCGTAGGTACAGTCTCTGGAAACACTATATATTTT.

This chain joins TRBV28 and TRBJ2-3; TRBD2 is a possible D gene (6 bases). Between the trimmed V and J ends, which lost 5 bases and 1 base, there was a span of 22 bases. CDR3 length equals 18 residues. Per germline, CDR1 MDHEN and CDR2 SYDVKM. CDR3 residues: CASSPARGRRGGTDTQYF. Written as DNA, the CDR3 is TGTGCCAGCAGTCCCGCTAGGGGCCGGAGGGGCGGCACAGATACGCAGTATTTT.

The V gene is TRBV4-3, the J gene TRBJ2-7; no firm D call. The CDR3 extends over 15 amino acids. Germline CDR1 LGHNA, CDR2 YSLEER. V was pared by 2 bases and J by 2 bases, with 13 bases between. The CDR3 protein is CASSQSRTTTYEQYF. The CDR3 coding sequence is TGCGCCAGCAGCCAATCAAGGACCACAACCTACGAGCAGTACTTC.

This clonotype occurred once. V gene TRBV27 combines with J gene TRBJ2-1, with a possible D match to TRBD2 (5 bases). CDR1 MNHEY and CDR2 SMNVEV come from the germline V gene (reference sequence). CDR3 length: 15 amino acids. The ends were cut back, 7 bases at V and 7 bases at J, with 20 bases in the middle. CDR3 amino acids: CASTGLYAGENEQFF. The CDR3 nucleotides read TGTGCCAGCACCGGCCTTTACGCGGGTGAGAATGAGCAGTTCTTC.

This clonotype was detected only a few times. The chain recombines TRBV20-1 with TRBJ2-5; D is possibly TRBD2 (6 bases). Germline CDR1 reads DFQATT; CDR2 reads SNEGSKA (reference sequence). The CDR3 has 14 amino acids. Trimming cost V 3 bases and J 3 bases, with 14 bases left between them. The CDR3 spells CSASGPGGKETQYF. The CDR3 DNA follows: TGCAGTGCTAGCGGCCCAGGAGGGAAAGAGACCCAGTACTTC.

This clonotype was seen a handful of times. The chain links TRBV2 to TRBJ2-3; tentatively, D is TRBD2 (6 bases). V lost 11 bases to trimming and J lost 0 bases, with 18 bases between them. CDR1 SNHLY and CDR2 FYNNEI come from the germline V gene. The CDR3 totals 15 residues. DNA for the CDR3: TGTGCCTCACAGCGTCGCGGGGCTAGCACAGATACGCAGTATTTT. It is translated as CASQRRGASTDTQYF.

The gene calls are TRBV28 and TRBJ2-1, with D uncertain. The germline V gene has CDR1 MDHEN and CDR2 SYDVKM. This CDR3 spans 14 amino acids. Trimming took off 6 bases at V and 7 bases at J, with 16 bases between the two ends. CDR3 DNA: TGTGCCAGCAGCATACAGACACCACCGAATGAGCAGTTCTTC. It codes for CASSIQTPPNEQFF.

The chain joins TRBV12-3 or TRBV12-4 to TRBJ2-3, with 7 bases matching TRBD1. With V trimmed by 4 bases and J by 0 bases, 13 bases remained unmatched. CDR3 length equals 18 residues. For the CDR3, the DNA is TGTGCCAGCAGTTCATCGGACAGGTTCCTCCTTAGCACAGATACGCAGTATTTT. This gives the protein CASSSSDRFLLSTDTQYF.

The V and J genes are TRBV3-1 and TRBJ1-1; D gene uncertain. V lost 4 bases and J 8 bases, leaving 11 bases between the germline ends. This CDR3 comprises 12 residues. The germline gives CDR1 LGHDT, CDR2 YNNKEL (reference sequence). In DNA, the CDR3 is TGTGCCAGCAGCCTTTCCCGGACCGAAGCTTTCTTT. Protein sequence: CASSLSRTEAFF.

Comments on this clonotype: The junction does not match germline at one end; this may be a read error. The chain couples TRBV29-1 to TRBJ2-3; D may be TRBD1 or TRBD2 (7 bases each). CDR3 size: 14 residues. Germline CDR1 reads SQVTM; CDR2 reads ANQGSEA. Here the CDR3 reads CSVMDRTRADTQYF. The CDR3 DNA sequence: TGCAGCGTTATGGACAGGACTAGGGCAGATACGCAGTACTTT.

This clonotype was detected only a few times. For the CDR3, the DNA is TGTGCCAGCAGTCCTAACAGGGAGATTGGCTACACCTTC. This gives the protein CASSPNREIGYTF. V usage is TRBV12-3 or TRBV12-4 and J usage is TRBJ1-2; tentative D call: TRBD1 (6 bases). CDR3 length equals 13 residues. The ends were cut back, 5 bases at V and 7 bases at J, with 14 bases in the middle.

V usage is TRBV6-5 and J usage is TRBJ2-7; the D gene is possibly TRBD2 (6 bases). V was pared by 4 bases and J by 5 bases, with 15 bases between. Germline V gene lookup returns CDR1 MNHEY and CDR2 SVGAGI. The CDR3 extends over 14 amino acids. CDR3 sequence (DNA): TGTGCCAGCAGTTCTCACACTCGCGGGGACGAGCAGTACTTC. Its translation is CASSSHTRGDEQYF.

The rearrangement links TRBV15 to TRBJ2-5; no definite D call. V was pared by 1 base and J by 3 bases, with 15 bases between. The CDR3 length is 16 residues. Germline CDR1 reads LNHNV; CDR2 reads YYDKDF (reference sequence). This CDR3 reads CATSRVAATRKETQYF. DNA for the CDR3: TGTGCCACCAGCAGAGTTGCAGCGACTCGCAAAGAGACCCAGTACTTC.

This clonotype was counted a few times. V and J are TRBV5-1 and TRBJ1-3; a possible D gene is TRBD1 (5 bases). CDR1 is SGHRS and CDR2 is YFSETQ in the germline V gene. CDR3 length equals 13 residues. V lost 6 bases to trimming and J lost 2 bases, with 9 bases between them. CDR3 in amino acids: CASTDRPGNTIYF. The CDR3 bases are TGCGCCAGCACAGACAGACCTGGAAACACCATATATTTT. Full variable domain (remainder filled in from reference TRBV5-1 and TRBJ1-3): KAGVTQTPRYLIKTRGQQVTLSCSPISGHRSVSWYQQTPGQGLQFLFEYFSETQRNKGNFPGRFSGRQFSNSRSEMNVSTLELGDSALYLCASTDRPGNTIYFGEGSWLTVV.

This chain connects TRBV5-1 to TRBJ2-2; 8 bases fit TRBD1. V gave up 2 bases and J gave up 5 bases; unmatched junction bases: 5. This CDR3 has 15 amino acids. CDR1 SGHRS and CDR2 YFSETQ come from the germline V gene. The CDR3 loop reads CASSFRTGRTGELFF. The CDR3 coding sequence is TGCGCCAGCAGCTTCCGGACAGGGAGAACCGGGGAGCTGTTTTTT.

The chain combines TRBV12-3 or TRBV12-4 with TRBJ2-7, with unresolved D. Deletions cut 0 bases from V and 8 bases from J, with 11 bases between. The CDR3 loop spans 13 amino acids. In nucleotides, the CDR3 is TGTGCCAGCAGTTTAGCGAGCACAGCCAAGCAGTACTTC. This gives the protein CASSLASTAKQYF.

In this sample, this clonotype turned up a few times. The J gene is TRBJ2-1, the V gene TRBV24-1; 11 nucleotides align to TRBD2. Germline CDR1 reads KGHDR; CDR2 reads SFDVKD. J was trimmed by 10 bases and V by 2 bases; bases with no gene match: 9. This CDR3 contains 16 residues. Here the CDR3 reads CATSDSEGLADREQFF. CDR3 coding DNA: TGTGCCACCAGTGATTCGGAGGGACTAGCGGACCGGGAGCAGTTCTTC.

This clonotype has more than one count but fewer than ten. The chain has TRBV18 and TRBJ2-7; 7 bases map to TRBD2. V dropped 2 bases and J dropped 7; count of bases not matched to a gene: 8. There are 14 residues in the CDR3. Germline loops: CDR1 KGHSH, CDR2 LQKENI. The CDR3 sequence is CASSPVAGASEQYF. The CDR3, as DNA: TGTGCCAGCTCACCAGTCGCGGGAGCATCTGAGCAGTACTTC.

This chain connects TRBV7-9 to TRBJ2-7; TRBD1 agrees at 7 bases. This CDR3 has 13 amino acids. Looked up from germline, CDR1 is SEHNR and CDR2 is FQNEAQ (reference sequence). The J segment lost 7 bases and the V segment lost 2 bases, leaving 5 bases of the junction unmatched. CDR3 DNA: TGTGCCAGCAGCTTAATATCAGGGGGTGAGCAGTACTTC. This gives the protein CASSLISGGEQYF.

The CDR3 nucleotides read TGTGCCAGCAGTTCGGGACTAGCGGGGGGAAACCAAGAGACCCAGTACTTC. This translates into CASSSGLAGGNQETQYF. The chain couples TRBV12-3 or TRBV12-4 to TRBJ2-5; 15 bases line up with TRBD2. The ends lost 4 bases at V and 0 bases at J; junction bases unmatched: 3. The CDR3 extends over 17 amino acids.

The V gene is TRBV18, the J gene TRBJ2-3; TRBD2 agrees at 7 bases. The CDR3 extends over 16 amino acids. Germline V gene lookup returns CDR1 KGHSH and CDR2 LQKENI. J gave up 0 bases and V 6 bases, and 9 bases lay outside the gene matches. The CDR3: CASSLHPSGSTDTQYF. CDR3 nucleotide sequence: TGTGCCAGCTCGCTCCATCCTAGCGGCAGCACAGATACGCAGTATTTT. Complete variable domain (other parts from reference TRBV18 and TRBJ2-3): NAGVMQNPRHLVRRRGQEARLRCSPMKGHSHVYWYRQLPEEGLKFMVYLQKENIIDESGMPKERFSAEFPKEGPSILRIQQVVRGDSAAYFCASSLHPSGSTDTQYFGPGTRLTVL.

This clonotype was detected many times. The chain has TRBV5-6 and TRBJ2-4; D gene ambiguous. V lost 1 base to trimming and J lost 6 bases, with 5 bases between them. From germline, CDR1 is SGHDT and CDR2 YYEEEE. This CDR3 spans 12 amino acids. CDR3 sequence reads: CASSLRGNIQYF. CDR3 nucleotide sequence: TGTGCCAGCAGCTTGAGAGGAAACATTCAGTACTTC.